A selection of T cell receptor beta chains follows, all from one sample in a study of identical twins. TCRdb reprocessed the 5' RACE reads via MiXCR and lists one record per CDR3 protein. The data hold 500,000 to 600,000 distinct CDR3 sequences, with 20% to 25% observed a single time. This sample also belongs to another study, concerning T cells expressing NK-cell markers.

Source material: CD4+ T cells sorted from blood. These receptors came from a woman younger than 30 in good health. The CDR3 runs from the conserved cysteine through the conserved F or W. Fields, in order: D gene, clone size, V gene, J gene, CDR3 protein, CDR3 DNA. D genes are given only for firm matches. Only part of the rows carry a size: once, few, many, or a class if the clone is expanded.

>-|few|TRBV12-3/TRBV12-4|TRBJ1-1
CASSLSAEAFF
TGTGCCAGCAGTTTATCCGCGGAAGCTTTCTTT
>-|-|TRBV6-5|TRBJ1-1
CASASRTEAFF
TGTGCCAGCGCTTCAAGGACTGAAGCTTTCTTT
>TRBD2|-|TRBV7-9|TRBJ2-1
CASSPGVGLAGYNEQFF
TGTGCCAGCAGCCCCGGGGTTGGACTAGCGGGCTACAATGAGCAGTTCTTC
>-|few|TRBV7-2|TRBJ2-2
CANTPRDDGELFF
TGTGCCAACACCCCCCGGGACGACGGGGAGCTGTTTTTT
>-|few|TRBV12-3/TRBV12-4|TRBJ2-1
CASSRTDGGHEQFF
TGTGCCAGCAGCCGCACTGACGGGGGGCATGAGCAGTTCTTC
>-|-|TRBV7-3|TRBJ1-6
CASRQGLVLSSYNSPLHF
TGTGCCAGCAGACAGGGTTTGGTATTGAGCTCCTATAATTCACCCCTCCACTTT
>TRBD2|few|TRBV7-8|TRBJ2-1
CASSLARLAGGPEQFF
TGTGCCAGCAGCTTAGCACGACTAGCGGGAGGTCCTGAGCAGTTCTTC
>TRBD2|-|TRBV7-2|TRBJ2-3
CASSLLADTSTDTQYF
TGTGCCAGCAGCTTGCTAGCGGATACCAGCACAGATACGCAGTATTTT
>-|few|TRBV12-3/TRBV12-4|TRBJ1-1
CASSLAGVGTEAFF
TGTGCCAGCAGTTTAGCGGGGGTTGGGACTGAAGCTTTCTTT
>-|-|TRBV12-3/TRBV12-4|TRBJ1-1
CASSPPTLNTEAFF
TGTGCCAGCAGTCCTCCAACCCTGAACACTGAAGCTTTCTTT
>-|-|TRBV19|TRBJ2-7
CASRDGSSYEQYF
TGTGCCAGTAGGGACGGGAGCTCCTACGAGCAGTACTTC
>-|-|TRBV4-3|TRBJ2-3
CASSRRLATSTDTQYF
TGCGCCAGCAGCCGCCGTCTAGCGACTAGCACAGATACGCAGTATTTT
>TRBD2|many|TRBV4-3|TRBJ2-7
CASSPREGNYEQYF
TGCGCCAGCAGCCCCCGGGAGGGTAACTACGAGCAGTACTTC
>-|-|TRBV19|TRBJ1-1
CASKALATNTEAFF
TGTGCCAGTAAGGCCCTAGCTACGAACACTGAAGCTTTCTTT
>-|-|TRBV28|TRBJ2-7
CASTGVGSSYEQYF
TGTGCCAGCACCGGGGTGGGAAGTAGCTACGAGCAGTACTTC
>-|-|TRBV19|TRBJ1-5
CASSTGFYSNQPQLF
TGTGCCAGTAGCACAGGGTTCTATAGCAATCAGCCCCAGCTTTTT
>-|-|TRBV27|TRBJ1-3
CASSLAGPGNTIYF
TGTGCCAGCAGTTTGGCAGGACCTGGAAACACCATATATTTT
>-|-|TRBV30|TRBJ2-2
CAWNLRGTGELFF
TGTGCCTGGAATTTGAGGGGGACCGGGGAGCTGTTTTTT
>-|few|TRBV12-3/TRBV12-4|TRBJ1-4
CASSPRDLTNEKLFF
TGTGCCAGCAGTCCCCGGGACCTAACTAATGAAAAACTGTTTTTT
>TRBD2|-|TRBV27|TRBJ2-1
CASSISGSQFAVRSNEQFF
TGTGCCAGCAGTATTAGCGGGAGCCAGTTCGCCGTGAGGTCGAATGAGCAGTTCTTC
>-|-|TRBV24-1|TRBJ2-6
CKQGARGANVLTF
TGTAAGCAAGGGGCGAGGGGGGCCAACGTCCTGACTTTC
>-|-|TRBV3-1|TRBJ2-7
CASSLRISSYEQYF
TGTGCCAGCAGCCTCAGAATTAGCTCCTACGAGCAGTACTTC
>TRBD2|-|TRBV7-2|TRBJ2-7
CASSAGTSGTYEQYF
TGTGCCAGCAGCGCCGGGACTAGCGGGACCTACGAGCAGTACTTC
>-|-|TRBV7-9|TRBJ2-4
CASSPPYSIQYF
TGTGCCAGCAGCCCACCCTACAGCATTCAGTACTTC
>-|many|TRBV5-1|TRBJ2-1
CASSLRPSDHNEQFF
TGCGCCAGCAGCCTCAGGCCTTCGGACCACAATGAGCAGTTCTTC
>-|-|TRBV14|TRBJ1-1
CASSPRWLMNTEAFF
TGTGCCAGCAGCCCGCGGTGGCTGATGAACACTGAAGCTTTCTTT
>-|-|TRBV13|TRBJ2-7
CASSPGFATSYEQYF
TGTGCCAGCAGCCCCGGCTTCGCCACGTCCTACGAGCAGTACTTC
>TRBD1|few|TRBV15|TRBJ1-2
CATRDRDLWYGYTF
TGTGCCACCCGAGACAGGGATCTATGGTATGGCTACACCTTC
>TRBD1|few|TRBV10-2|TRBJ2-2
CASSVRQGAVAGELFF
TGCGCCAGCAGTGTACGACAGGGGGCGGTGGCCGGGGAGCTGTTTTTT
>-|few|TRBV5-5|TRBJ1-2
CASSFQVSWGYTF
TGTGCCAGCAGCTTCCAGGTCTCGTGGGGCTACACCTTC
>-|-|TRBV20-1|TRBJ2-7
CSAKVDRSSYEQYF
TGCAGTGCTAAAGTAGACAGGAGCTCCTACGAGCAGTACTTC
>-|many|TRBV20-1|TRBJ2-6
CSARRQGISAGANVLTF
TGCAGTGCTAGAAGGCAGGGGATAAGCGCTGGGGCCAACGTCCTGACTTTC
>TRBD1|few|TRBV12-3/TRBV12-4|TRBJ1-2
CASNPGQGPYGYTF
TGTGCCAGCAACCCGGGACAGGGGCCCTATGGCTACACCTTC
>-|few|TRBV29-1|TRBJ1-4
CSVAGSKTNEKLFF
TGCAGCGTTGCTGGGAGTAAAACTAATGAAAAACTGTTTTTT
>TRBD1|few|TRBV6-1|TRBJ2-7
CASSLRGQLYEQYF
TGTGCCAGCAGCCTCAGGGGACAGCTCTACGAGCAGTACTTC
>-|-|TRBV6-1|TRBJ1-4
CASRDISGTMREKLFF
TGTGCCAGCAGGGACATATCCGGGACAATGAGGGAAAAACTGTTTTTT
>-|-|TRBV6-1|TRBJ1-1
CASSIGGDTEAFF
TGTGCCAGCAGCATTGGGGGGGACACTGAAGCTTTCTTT
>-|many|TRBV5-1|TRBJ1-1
CASSMAGLNTEAFF
TGCGCCAGCAGCATGGCAGGGTTGAACACTGAAGCTTTCTTT
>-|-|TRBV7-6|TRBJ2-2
CASSIDPGQNTGELFF
TGTGCCAGCAGCATTGACCCGGGACAGAACACCGGGGAGCTGTTTTTT
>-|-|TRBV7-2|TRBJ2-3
CASSLKGTAGTQYF
TGTGCCAGCAGCTTAAAAGGAACGGCCGGTACGCAGTATTTT
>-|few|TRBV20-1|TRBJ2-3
CSATRGTQYF
TGCAGTGCTACGCGGGGTACGCAGTATTTT
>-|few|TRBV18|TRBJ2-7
CASSPQGSLYEQYF
TGTGCCAGCTCACCCCAGGGCTCCCTCTACGAGCAGTACTTC